Listed here are 18 T cell receptor beta chains from one sample, sequenced in a study of shared clonotypes between healthy human individuals. Using immunoSEQ multiplex PCR, the repertoire was profiled, and TCRdb retains in-frame clones only, with some absent. The sample has 1.5 million to 1.9 million clones, around 98% seen once. What was sequenced was naive CD4+ T cells sorted from blood. Regarding subset: CD45RA+ positively selected. All receptors come from a man aged 25-45 years in good health.

A single count supports this clone. The chain joins TRBV7-8 to TRBJ1-4, with 7 bases matching TRBD1. The V and J ends lost 0 bases and 6 bases, in that order; junction bases with no gene match: 7. Germline CDR1 is SGHVS and CDR2 is FQNEAQ. The CDR3 extends over 16 amino acids. CDR3 in DNA: TGTGCCAGCAGCTTAGCGGGGACAGTGTTATATGAAAAACTGTTTTTT. Protein product: CASSLAGTVLYEKLFF. The entire variable domain, with the rest obtained from reference TRBV7-8 and TRBJ1-4, is as follows: GAGVSQSPRYKVAKRGQDVALRCDPISGHVSLFWYQQALGQGPEFLTYFQNEAQLDKSGLPSDRFFAERPEGSVSTLKIQRTQQEDSAVYLCASSLAGTVLYEKLFFGSGTQLSVL.

The chain employs TRBV11-3 and TRBJ1-1; 8 nucleotides match TRBD1. CDR1 is SGHNT and CDR2 is YENEEA in the germline V gene. The trim removed 5 bases at V and 4 bases at J, leaving 6 bases unmatched. This CDR3 has 14 residues. The CDR3 DNA follows: TGTGCCAGCAGCGAAACAGGGGGAAGCACTGAAGCTTTCTTT. This sequence encodes CASSETGGSTEAFF.

V and J are TRBV25-1 and TRBJ2-7, with TRBD2 matching 12 bases. The CDR3 length is 13 residues. V lost 4 bases to trimming and J lost 7 bases; unmatched junction nucleotides: 2. Germline V gene data show CDR1 as MGHDK and CDR2 as SYGVNS. The CDR3 sequence is CASSALAGGEQYF. CDR3 DNA sequence: TGTGCCAGCAGTGCACTAGCGGGAGGAGAGCAGTACTTC.

This clone was detected once. The J gene is TRBJ1-1, the V gene TRBV7-3; no clear D. Trimming removed 4 bases at V and 4 bases at J, with 13 bases between. CDR1 and CDR2 from the germline V gene are SGHTA and FQGTGA. The CDR3 totals 14 residues. CDR3 residues: CASSSGGGITEAFF. The CDR3 region has the DNA TGTGCCAGCAGCTCGGGAGGAGGGATCACTGAAGCTTTCTTT.

For the CDR3, the DNA is TGTGCCAGCTCACCCGGCCCAAGGTTGGACGAGCAGTACTTC. Its translation is CASSPGPRLDEQYF. The V call is TRBV18, the J call TRBJ2-7; D is uncertain. Germline values: CDR1 KGHSH, CDR2 LQKENI. Trimming left V 3 bases short and J 5 bases short, with 14 bases between. This CDR3 has 14 residues.

The chain joins TRBV5-4 to TRBJ2-7, with D possibly being TRBD2 (6 bases). V lost 1 base and J lost 6, with 17 bases in between. The length of the CDR3 is 15 residues. Germline V gene sequence: CDR1 SGHNT, CDR2 YYREEE (reference sequence). This chain's CDR3 is CASSLLGGRVSEQYF. The DNA for the CDR3 is TGTGCCAGCAGCTTGCTCGGAGGGAGAGTCTCCGAGCAGTACTTC.

This clone was seen once. The rearrangement joins TRBV29-1 to TRBJ1-1; weak D call: TRBD1 (5 bases). Trimming stripped 5 bases from V and 4 bases from J, with 14 bases between. CDR1 and CDR2 (germline): SQVTM, ANQGSEA. The CDR3 has 13 residues. The CDR3 DNA follows: TGCAGCGTTAGGGGCCAACGGCGCACTGAAGCTTTCTTT. Encoded protein: CSVRGQRRTEAFF.

The chain uses TRBV7-2 and TRBJ2-7; 8 nucleotides line up with TRBD1. Trimming took 4 bases from V and 6 from J; bases not matched to a gene: 2. This CDR3 contains 12 residues. The germline V gene has CDR1 SGHTA and CDR2 FQGNSA. CDR3 DNA sequence: TGTGCCAGCAGCTCCAGGGGGCGCGAGCAGTACTTC. Amino acid sequence: CASSSRGREQYF.

The CDR3 bases are TGTGCCATCAGTGAGTCGAATGGGCCTGAGCAGTTCTTC. Translating gives CAISESNGPEQFF. This sequence joins TRBV10-3 and TRBJ2-1; no reliable D call. CDR1 is ENHRY and CDR2 is SYGVKD in the germline V gene. Trimming removed 0 bases from V and 9 bases from J, with 9 bases in between. This CDR3 spans 13 amino acids.

This sequence joins TRBV7-9 and TRBJ2-7, with 9 bases aligning to TRBD1. Trimming removed 1 base from V and 7 bases from J; junction bases left unmatched: 8. CDR3 length: 15 residues. The germline V gene has CDR1 SEHNR and CDR2 FQNEAQ (reference sequence). This CDR3 reads CASSLGRDRDSEQYF. The DNA for the CDR3 is TGTGCCAGCAGCTTAGGCCGGGACAGGGACTCTGAGCAGTACTTC.

The count of this clone is one. The rearrangement uses TRBV6-5 and TRBJ2-7; D is unresolved. The CDR3 length is 16 residues. Trimming removed 0 bases from V and 1 base from J, with 13 bases in between. From germline, CDR1 is MNHEY and CDR2 SVGAGI. CDR3 residues: CASSYSLPVYSYEQYF. Here the CDR3 DNA reads TGTGCCAGCAGTTACTCGCTGCCAGTTTATTCCTACGAGCAGTACTTC.

The V call is TRBV5-1, the J call TRBJ2-2, with TRBD1 matching 11 bases. V dropped 0 bases and J dropped 5; count of bases not matched to a gene: 3. The CDR3 is 16 amino acids. CDR1 SGHRS and CDR2 YFSETQ come from the germline V gene. CDR3 loop: CASSLAGQGGTGELFF. The CDR3 DNA reads as TGCGCCAGCAGCTTGGCGGGACAGGGGGGAACCGGGGAGCTGTTTTTT.

The chain is built from TRBV2 and TRBJ1-4; D unresolved. V dropped 4 bases and J dropped 6 bases, with 12 bases sitting between them. Germline V gene sequence: CDR1 SNHLY, CDR2 FYNNEI. The CDR3 sequence is 14 residues long. The CDR3: CASSGRNSDEKLFF. Here the CDR3 DNA reads TGTGCCAGCAGTGGACGGAACTCTGATGAAAAACTGTTTTTT.

This chain uses TRBV5-1 with TRBJ2-7; TRBD1 aligns across 10 bases. There are 15 residues in the CDR3. Losses at the gene ends were 2 bases for V and 3 bases for J; bases not matched to a gene: 5. Germline V gene sequence: CDR1 SGHRS, CDR2 YFSETQ. CDR3 DNA: TGCGCCAGCAGCTTCTCGACAGGGGGCTTCTACGAGCAGTACTTC. This encodes CASSFSTGGFYEQYF.

The chain carries TRBV5-1 and TRBJ1-5, with a tentative D call TRBD1 (6 bases). CDR1 is SGHRS, CDR2 YFSETQ, per germline. This CDR3 region has 15 residues. The V end was cut by 0 bases, the J end by 7 bases, with 14 bases between. CDR3 coding DNA: TGCGCCAGCAGCTTGGGGCCGACAGGTGACCAGCCCCAGCATTTT. Residues: CASSLGPTGDQPQHF.

This chain joins TRBV18 and TRBJ2-1, with TRBD2 matching over 16 bases. The ends lost 0 bases at V and 0 bases at J; junction bases unmatched: 5. CDR1 KGHSH and CDR2 LQKENI come from the germline V gene. This CDR3 has 20 amino acids. CDR3 region: CASSPPGLAGGTLSYNEQFF. CDR3 in DNA: TGTGCCAGCTCACCACCGGGACTAGCGGGAGGGACCCTCTCCTACAATGAGCAGTTCTTC.

As regards this clone: The sample contains more than one DNA sequence encoding this CDR3. The J gene is TRBJ2-3, the V gene TRBV5-1; either TRBD1 or TRBD2 may fit D (5 bases each). V was cut by 0 bases and J by 3 bases, with 8 bases left in between. Germline V gives CDR1 SGHRS, CDR2 YFSETQ. The length of the CDR3 is 14 residues. The CDR3 nucleotides read TGCGCCAGCAGCTTGGGCGAGGGGACAGATACGCAGTATTTT. It encodes CASSLGEGTDTQYF.

The chain recombines TRBV28 with TRBJ2-1; D is undetermined. The CDR3 is 16 amino acids. V gave up 4 bases and J gave up 4 bases, with 17 bases separating them. CDR1 is MDHEN and CDR2 is SYDVKM in the germline V gene. CDR3 in amino acids: CASSSVSSPNYNEQFF. The CDR3 coding sequence is TGTGCCAGCAGTTCGGTGAGCAGCCCTAATTACAATGAGCAGTTCTTC.